This T cell receptor (beta chain) was retrieved from a study of shared clonotypes between healthy human individuals. Study-level findings and limits: What naive subsets generally showed was a larger estimated richness than memory subsets showed.

CD45RO-negative cells were positively selected for CCR7, leaving out terminally differentiated effector memory CD45RA+ cells. Of note for this clone: The antigen remains unidentified.

Libraries were prepared by immunoSEQ multiplex PCR; TCRdb keeps only in-frame clonotypes and omits some of them. The table has a few million clones, approximately 92% seen once; the top ten hold under 2%. The sequence was collected from a man in his late teens or twenties in good health. Some clones in this sample may be carry-over from other donors' samples. Sequencing used naive CD8+ T cells from PBMCs.

CDR3 loop: CASSESGTWGEQYF. Here the CDR3 DNA reads TGTGCCAGCAGTGAATCCGGAACCTGGGGGGAGCAGTACTTC. V is TRBV25-1 and J is TRBJ2-7; D is possibly TRBD1 or TRBD2 (5 bases each). This CDR3 has 14 residues. The germline V and J ends were trimmed by 1 base and 7 bases, with 14 bases remaining between them. Germline V gene sequence: CDR1 MGHDK, CDR2 SYGVNS.